These T cell receptor beta chains were read from a single sample in a study of response to subunit inactivated influenza vaccine. Using its own MiXCR run on the RT-PCR reads, TCRdb lists one record per CDR3 protein. The table lists 600,000 to 850,000 distinct CDR3 sequences, about 15% of them singletons. This sample comprised PBMCs from blood, obtained 14 to 15 days before vaccination. These receptors originate from a man between 50 and 59 years old who received an inactivated influenza vaccine. Both conserved end residues are trimmed from each CDR3.

J gene: TRBJ1-3; V gene: TRBV28; CDR3 protein: ASKVDRDIGNTIY
J gene: TRBJ2-7; V gene: TRBV4-3; CDR3 protein: ASSLGTGFEQY
J gene: TRBJ2-7; V gene: TRBV4-2; CDR3 protein: ASSLRQASGRSSSYEQY
J gene: TRBJ1-1; V gene: TRBV3-1; CDR3 protein: ASSQKGAPLHTEAF
J gene: TRBJ2-7; V gene: TRBV3-1; CDR3 protein: ASSQTSGGSSYEQY
J gene: TRBJ2-1; V gene: TRBV11-3; CDR3 protein: ASSLGGSTYNEQF
J gene: TRBJ2-5; V gene: TRBV7-6; CDR3 protein: ASSQRVPLGETQY
J gene: TRBJ2-3; V gene: TRBV15; CDR3 protein: ATSKIAGDTQY
J gene: TRBJ2-3; V gene: TRBV6-4; CDR3 protein: ASSDRTGRNTDTQY
J gene: TRBJ2-1; V gene: TRBV20-1; CDR3 protein: SARPGQVVNEQF
J gene: TRBJ2-4; V gene: TRBV20-1; CDR3 protein: SAPEDRSGNIQY
J gene: TRBJ2-7; V gene: TRBV11-1; CDR3 protein: ASSLADLAGGPSSYEQY
J gene: TRBJ2-4; V gene: TRBV5-1; CDR3 protein: ASSLLAGGDIQY
J gene: TRBJ2-2; V gene: TRBV7-2; CDR3 protein: ASTSFGGTGELF
J gene: TRBJ1-1; V gene: TRBV7-2; CDR3 protein: ASSLATGTTEAF
J gene: TRBJ2-3; V gene: TRBV11-2; CDR3 protein: ASSLAGTFTDTQY
J gene: TRBJ2-7; V gene: TRBV20-1; CDR3 protein: SASSKGRAYEQY
J gene: TRBJ2-1; V gene: TRBV27; CDR3 protein: ASSHRLVPVLYNEQF
J gene: TRBJ2-1; V gene: TRBV11-2; CDR3 protein: ASSLGVVYRTSGNEQF
J gene: TRBJ1-2; V gene: TRBV12-3/TRBV12-4; CDR3 protein: ASRASNYGYT
J gene: TRBJ1-1; V gene: TRBV28; CDR3 protein: ASSTYWGVMNTEAF
J gene: TRBJ1-6; V gene: TRBV9; CDR3 protein: ASSARDNNSPLH
J gene: TRBJ2-5; V gene: TRBV5-1; CDR3 protein: ASSLSAQGYGETQY
J gene: TRBJ2-7; V gene: TRBV6-6; CDR3 protein: ASSGTPYEQY
J gene: TRBJ2-1; V gene: TRBV5-8; CDR3 protein: ASSQLWGGGNYNEQF
J gene: TRBJ2-1; V gene: TRBV4-1; CDR3 protein: ASSPTTGANDREQF
J gene: TRBJ2-3; V gene: TRBV9; CDR3 protein: ASSPPTSADSTDTQY
J gene: TRBJ2-2; V gene: TRBV7-6; CDR3 protein: ASSLLRAGELF
J gene: TRBJ2-7; V gene: TRBV11-3; CDR3 protein: ASSLPRGQGAYEQY
J gene: TRBJ2-7; V gene: TRBV9; CDR3 protein: ASSVGTSGSYEQY
J gene: TRBJ2-7; V gene: TRBV27; CDR3 protein: ASSLRGSDRGGSYERY
J gene: TRBJ2-2; V gene: TRBV5-1; CDR3 protein: ASSTQGSDTGELF
J gene: TRBJ2-7; V gene: TRBV20-1; CDR3 protein: SARDPSYEQY
J gene: TRBJ2-7; V gene: TRBV29-1; CDR3 protein: SVAPRQGLSYEQY
J gene: TRBJ2-1; V gene: TRBV20-1; CDR3 protein: SAPQGITYNEQF
J gene: TRBJ2-3; V gene: TRBV24-1; CDR3 protein: VTSDQGWGTDTQY
J gene: TRBJ1-4; V gene: TRBV15; CDR3 protein: ATSRLREKLF
J gene: TRBJ1-1; V gene: TRBV20-1; CDR3 protein: SAGNEAWDTEAF
J gene: TRBJ1-1; V gene: TRBV29-1; CDR3 protein: STGSGGTEAF
J gene: TRBJ1-4; V gene: TRBV20-1; CDR3 protein: SARGGDRNEKLF
J gene: TRBJ1-1; V gene: TRBV10-3; CDR3 protein: AIGAGQGEAEAF
J gene: TRBJ2-6; V gene: TRBV10-3; CDR3 protein: AISLGPGANVLT
J gene: TRBJ1-6; V gene: TRBV4-1; CDR3 protein: ASSPGVNSPLH
J gene: TRBJ2-1; V gene: TRBV29-1; CDR3 protein: SVARGSGYNEQF
J gene: TRBJ2-3; V gene: TRBV15; CDR3 protein: ATSKQGRTDTQY
J gene: TRBJ1-5; V gene: TRBV6-1; CDR3 protein: ASRPGFGGNQPQH
J gene: TRBJ2-3; V gene: TRBV7-2; CDR3 protein: ASSLRVGVTDTQY
J gene: TRBJ2-1; V gene: TRBV5-1; CDR3 protein: ASSLEAGTYNEQF
J gene: TRBJ2-5; V gene: TRBV5-1; CDR3 protein: ASSYGNRETQY
J gene: TRBJ2-3; V gene: TRBV7-8; CDR3 protein: ASSDSSGITDTQY
J gene: TRBJ2-2; V gene: TRBV5-1; CDR3 protein: ASSLRQNTGELF
J gene: TRBJ2-1; V gene: TRBV3-1; CDR3 protein: ASSQAGVSYNEQF